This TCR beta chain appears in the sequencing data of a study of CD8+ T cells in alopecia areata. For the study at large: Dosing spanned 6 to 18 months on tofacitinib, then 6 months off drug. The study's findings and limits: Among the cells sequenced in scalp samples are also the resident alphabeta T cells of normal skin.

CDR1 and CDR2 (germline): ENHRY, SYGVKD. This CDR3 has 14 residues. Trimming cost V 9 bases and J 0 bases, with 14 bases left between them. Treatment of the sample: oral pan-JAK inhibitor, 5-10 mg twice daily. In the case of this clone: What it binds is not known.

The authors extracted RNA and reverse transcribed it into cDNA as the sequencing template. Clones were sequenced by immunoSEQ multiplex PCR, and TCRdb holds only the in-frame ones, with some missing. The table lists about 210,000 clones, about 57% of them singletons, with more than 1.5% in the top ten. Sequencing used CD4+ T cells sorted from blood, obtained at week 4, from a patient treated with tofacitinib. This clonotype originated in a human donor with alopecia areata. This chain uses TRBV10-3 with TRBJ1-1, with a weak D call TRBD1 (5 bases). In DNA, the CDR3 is TGTGCCATTGGTATGGGGGGTCTGAACACTGAAGCTTTCTTT. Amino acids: CAIGMGGLNTEAFF.